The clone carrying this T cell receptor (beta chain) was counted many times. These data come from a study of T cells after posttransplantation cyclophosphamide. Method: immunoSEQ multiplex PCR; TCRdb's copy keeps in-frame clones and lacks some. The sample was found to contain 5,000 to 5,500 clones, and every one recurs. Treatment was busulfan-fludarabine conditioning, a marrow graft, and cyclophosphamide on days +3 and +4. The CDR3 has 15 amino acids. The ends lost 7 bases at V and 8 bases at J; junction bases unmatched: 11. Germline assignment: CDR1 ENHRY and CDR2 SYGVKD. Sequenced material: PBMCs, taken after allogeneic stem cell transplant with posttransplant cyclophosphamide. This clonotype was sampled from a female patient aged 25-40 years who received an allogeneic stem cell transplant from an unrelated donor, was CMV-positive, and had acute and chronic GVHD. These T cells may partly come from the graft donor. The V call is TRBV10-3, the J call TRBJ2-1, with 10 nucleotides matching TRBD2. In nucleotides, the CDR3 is TGTGCCATCACGGGTAGCGGGAGGCTCGAGGATGAGCAGTTCTTC. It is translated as CAITGSGRLEDEQFF.